This T cell receptor beta chain derives from a study of T cell responses to AZD1222 COVID-19 vaccine (dated by TCRdb to the early 2020s). Regarding the research as a whole: Because spike-specific TCR depth and breadth did not differ between the two schedules, AZD1222 recipients who got a second dose at roughly 4 weeks were pooled with those who got a second dose at roughly 12 weeks. Enrollment into the trials was organized by age into subgroups of 18-55, 56-69 and 70-plus years, and those subgroups contained roughly 140, 27 and 60 TCR-sequenced participants, respectively. A total of 230 to 250 trial participants underwent TCR sequencing, of whom about 200 received two doses of AZD1222 and about 26 received two doses of the MenACWY control vaccine. What the research found in general, with its limitations: In the small 56-69-year group, the increase in depth fell short of significance, most likely because of low power. The vaccine-associated CD4 TCRs covered the entire spike protein, and the dominant responses fell in regions 160-218 and 743-854. Because no day 14 peak-response samples were available, the repertoires could be characterized only after the peak T cell response. Epitopes outside the regions mutated in the B.1.351 and B.1.1.7 variants were reportedly recognized by nearly half of the unique spike-specific TCRs. Conclusions about previously exposed vaccinees are limited, since just five or six AZD1222 recipients were seropositive for SARS-CoV-2 at baseline. After two AZD1222 doses, spike-specific TCR breadth and depth were significantly higher than at day 0 and than in MenACWY recipients. Participants were mostly white British and included more females than males, and it was suggested by the authors that clonal diversity may have been underestimated.

The CDR3 regions of human TCRbeta chains were subjected to immunosequencing. The authors' pipeline ran thus. TCRs in the repertoires were compared against a reference library of SARS-CoV-2-specific TCRs that had been generated with the MIRA antigen-specificity platform. Breadth was defined as the fraction of unique TCRs that were SARS-CoV-2-associated. Depth was defined as the fraction of total T cells that were SARS-CoV-2-associated. Using the MIRA data, each spike-specific TCR was mapped to the spike region that the TCR reacts to and placed in a CD4 or CD8 class. Log10-transformed breadth and depth values were compared by one-way ANOVA with Sidak's multiple comparisons tests. Sourced from immuneACCESS, this table was stored by TCRdb with only in-frame sequences that have V and J called. A share of the clones is absent; for the studies checked, an unresolved V gene accounts for under half, and the remainder has no known explanation. The D gene and trimming were derived from the DNA, and the V and J assignments and clone size from that table. This sample is represented by tens of thousands of clones; 85% to 95% of them were singletons. Jointly, the top ten make up around 4.9% of the sample.

The time point tag for this specimen amounts to: baseline before first vaccination. The vaccinee samples were drawn from two UK trials, COV001 and COV002, one of which was a single-blind randomized controlled phase 2/3 trial testing AZD1222 (ChAdOx1 nCoV-19) in healthy adults. Trial participant PBMC samples were collected at day 0 and day 28 after the second dose for TCRbeta chain sequencing. Details on this clone: Its antigen is not yet known. Base qualities are not at hand, and no much larger clone is one base apart.

CDR1 and CDR2, per the germline V gene (reference sequence), are LNHDA and SQIVND. Inclusive of the bounding cysteine and phenylalanine, the CDR3 is 16 residues long. Only CDR3 DNA remains: 48 bases, in frame from the first base. V is reduced by 3 bases and J by 2 bases, leaving a spacing of 14 bases between them. Sample: peripheral blood, taken on day 0 of AZD1222 vaccination. The rearranged segments are TRBV19 and TRBJ1-5, and possibly TRBD1, on 5 matching bases. The sequence came from an adult in good health. The nucleotide sequence is given as TGTGCCAGTAGTATGTCAGCAGGGTTCGGCAATCAGCCCCAGCATTTT. The encoded protein is CASSMSAGFGNQPQHF.